This T cell receptor beta chain stems from a study of shared clonotypes between healthy human individuals. As for the study in general: Three plates each covered CD4 naive and memory; CD8 naive two, CD8 memory one. General observations from the study: Some clonotypes were shared by all four sorted-subset donors, while others were not shared. The non-shared ones had lower generation probabilities than the shared ones. Estimated richness was generally greater in naive than memory subsets.

CD45RO-negative cells were positively selected for CCR7, leaving out terminally differentiated effector memory CD45RA+ cells. The CDR3 is made up of 14 amino acids. Germline lookup yields CDR1 LNHDA and CDR2 SQIVND (reference sequence). Germline trimming cut 3 bases from V and 2 bases from J; bases unmatched to any gene: 4. In the authors' workflow: Quality scores were absent from the junction-only immunoSEQ sequences, so filtering differed. Produced via immunoSEQ multiplex PCR; TCRdb's table is partial and in-frame only. The DNA gave D and trimming, while V, J and clone size come from that table. The data hold roughly 810,000 clones, with just over 95% observed a single time. Note on this clone: Its antigen remains unknown.

The gene calls are TRBV19 and TRBJ2-7, with 7 nucleotides matching TRBD1. The receptor was derived from a man in his thirties or forties in good health. The sequencing input was naive CD8+ T cells sorted from blood. The CDR3 sequence: CASSMDDRAYEQYF. CDR3 coding DNA: TGTGCCAGTAGTATGGATGACAGGGCCTACGAGCAGTACTTC.